The text below deals with one TCR beta chain. How the authors handled the data: Nucleated cell counts were estimated from reference gene primer amplification. Data came from immunoSEQ multiplex PCR; TCRdb stores just in-frame clones and leaves some out. D and trimming come from the DNA, and the V and J calls and clone size come from that table. The sample holds under 45,000 clones, roughly 85% seen once. This entry is derived from a study of blood T cell repertoires in COVID-19. Study details: COVID-19 samples collected from the United States, Italy and Spain covered acute and convalescent phases. T cells, B-cell-depleted T cells, or PBMCs provided the cDNA or gDNA that served as material.

This CDR3 comprises 15 residues. The germline V gene has CDR1 DFQATT and CDR2 SNEGSKA (reference sequence). V lost 6 bases and J lost 9, with 21 bases in between. The sequence derives from a man in his sixties with active or convalescent COVID-19. This chain joins TRBV20-1 and TRBJ1-6; TRBD1 is a possible D gene (6 bases). Sequencing was done on a sample of peripheral blood. CDR3 nucleotide sequence: TGCAGTGCCAGTAACGGACAGAATCTTGGTTCACCCCTCCACTTT. Translating it yields CSASNGQNLGSPLHF.